This TCR beta chain was identified in a study of blood T cell repertoires in COVID-19. Comments on this clone: Different DNA sequences within this sample yield the same CDR3.

V lost 1 base, J lost 4 bases, and 3 bases stayed unmatched. Germline CDR1 SNHLY, CDR2 FYNNEI. This CDR3 comprises 15 residues. This table comes from immunoSEQ multiplex PCR, and its TCRdb copy is limited to in-frame clones, with some not included. The sample holds some 170,000 clones, roughly 79% seen once. Patients at the Seattle site were enrolled during active infection and followed longitudinally. This TCR was sampled from a woman aged 40 to 50 with COVID-19, enrolled during active disease. This chain connects TRBV2 to TRBJ2-5, with TRBD2 identical over 10 bases. The source material was peripheral blood. CDR3 sequence: CASSEGTSGPETQYF. The CDR3, as DNA: TGTGCCAGCAGTGAAGGGACTAGCGGACCAGAGACCCAGTACTTC.